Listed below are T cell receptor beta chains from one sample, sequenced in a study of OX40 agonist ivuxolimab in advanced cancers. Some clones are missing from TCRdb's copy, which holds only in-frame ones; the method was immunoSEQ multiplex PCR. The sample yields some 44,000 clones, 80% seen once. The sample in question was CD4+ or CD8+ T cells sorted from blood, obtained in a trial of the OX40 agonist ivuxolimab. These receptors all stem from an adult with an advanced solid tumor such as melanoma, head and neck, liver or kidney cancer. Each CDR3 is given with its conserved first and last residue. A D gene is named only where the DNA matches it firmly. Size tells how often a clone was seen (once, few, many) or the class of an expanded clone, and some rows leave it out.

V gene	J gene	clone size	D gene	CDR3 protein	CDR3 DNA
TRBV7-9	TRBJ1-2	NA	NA	CASSLGTGLHYGYTF	TGTGCCAGCAGCTTAGGGACCGGTCTCCACTATGGCTACACCTTC
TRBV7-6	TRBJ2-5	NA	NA	CASSPHQETQYF	TGTGCCAGCAGCCCGCACCAAGAGACCCAGTACTTC
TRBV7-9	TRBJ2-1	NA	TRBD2	CASSSPPRLAGLTNEQFF	TGTGCCAGCAGCTCTCCTCCCCGACTAGCGGGGCTCACCAATGAGCAGTTCTTC
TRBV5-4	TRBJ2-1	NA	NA	CASSPPEADEQFF	TGTGCCAGCAGCCCCCCGGAAGCGGATGAGCAGTTCTTC
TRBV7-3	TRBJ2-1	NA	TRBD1	CASSPHPDRGSYNEQFF	TGTGCCAGCAGCCCCCACCCCGACAGGGGGTCCTACAATGAGCAGTTCTTC
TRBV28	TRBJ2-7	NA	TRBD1	CASSPLRGTANYEQYF	TGTGCCAGCAGTCCGCTCAGAGGGACAGCCAACTACGAGCAGTACTTC
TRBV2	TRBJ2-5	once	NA	CASSDSSVQETQYF	TGTGCCAGCAGTGATTCTAGCGTCCAAGAGACCCAGTACTTC
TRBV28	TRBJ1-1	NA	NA	CASSSNTEAFF	TGTGCCAGCAGTTCTAACACTGAAGCTTTCTTT
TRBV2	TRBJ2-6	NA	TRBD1	CASSWDRGRTGANVLTF	TGTGCCAGCAGCTGGGACAGGGGGCGTACTGGGGCCAACGTCCTGACTTTC
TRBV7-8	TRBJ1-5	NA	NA	CASSLEGGTSNQPQHF	TGTGCCAGCAGCTTAGAGGGCGGCACCTCCAATCAGCCCCAGCATTTT
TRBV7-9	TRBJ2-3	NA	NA	CASSLSSGQPSTDTQYF	TGTGCCAGCAGCTTAAGCTCGGGACAACCTAGCACAGATACGCAGTATTTT
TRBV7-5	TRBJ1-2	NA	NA	CARSLPGGHGYTF	TGTGCCAGAAGCCTTCCCGGAGGTCATGGCTACACCTTC
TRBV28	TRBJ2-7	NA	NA	CASSSQGEGSYEQYF	TGTGCCAGCAGTTCCCAGGGGGAGGGATCCTACGAGCAGTACTTC
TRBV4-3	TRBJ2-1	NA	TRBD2	CASSQGTSGYNEQFF	TGCGCCAGCAGCCAAGGGACTAGCGGCTACAATGAGCAGTTCTTC
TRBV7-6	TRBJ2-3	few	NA	CASSTSTDTQYF	TGTGCCAGCAGCACGAGCACAGATACGCAGTATTTT
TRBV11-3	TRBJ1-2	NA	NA	CASSSDQGHGYTF	TGTGCCAGCAGCTCGGATCAGGGGCATGGCTACACCTTC
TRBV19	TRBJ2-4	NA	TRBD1	CASSAGQGANIQYF	TGTGCCAGTAGTGCGGGACAGGGGGCGAACATTCAGTACTTC
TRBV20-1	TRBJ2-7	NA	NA	CSAWDYEQYF	TGCAGTGCCTGGGACTACGAGCAGTACTTC
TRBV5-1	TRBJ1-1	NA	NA	CASSLGSVNTEAFF	TGCGCCAGCAGCTTGGGGTCGGTTAACACTGAAGCTTTCTTT
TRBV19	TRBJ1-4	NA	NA	CASSTQGATNEKLFF	TGTGCCAGTAGTACCCAGGGTGCAACTAATGAAAAACTGTTTTTT
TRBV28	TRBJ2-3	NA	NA	CASSFSTGLGTDTQYF	TGTGCCAGCAGTTTCTCCACGGGGCTAGGGACAGATACGCAGTATTTT
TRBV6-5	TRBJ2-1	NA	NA	CASSYGAAWGEQFF	TGTGCCAGCAGTTACGGAGCAGCCTGGGGAGAGCAGTTCTTC
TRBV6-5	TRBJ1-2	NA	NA	CASSYSRGGGVYGYTF	TGTGCCAGCAGTTACTCGAGGGGGGGTGGTGTCTATGGCTACACCTTC
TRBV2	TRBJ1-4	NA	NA	CASSEDRVVEKLFF	TGTGCCAGCAGTGAAGACAGGGTGGTTGAAAAACTGTTTTTT
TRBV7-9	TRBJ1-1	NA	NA	CASSFGPGNAAFF	TGTGCCAGCAGCTTCGGACCGGGTAACGCCGCTTTCTTT
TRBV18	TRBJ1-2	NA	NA	CASSQKTGNNYGYTF	TGTGCCAGCTCCCAGAAGACAGGAAATAACTATGGCTACACCTTC
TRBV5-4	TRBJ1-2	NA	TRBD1	CASIPGQGAGGYTF	TGTGCCAGCATCCCGGGACAGGGGGCGGGCGGCTACACCTTC
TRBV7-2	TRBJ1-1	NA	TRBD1	CASLPQGTVNTEAFF	TGTGCCAGCCTACCGCAAGGGACAGTGAACACTGAAGCTTTCTTT
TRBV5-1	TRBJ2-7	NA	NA	CASSLRAASYEQYF	TGCGCCAGCAGCTTGCGGGCAGCCTCCTACGAGCAGTACTTC
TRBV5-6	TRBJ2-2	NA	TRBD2	CASSLASGRAGTGELFF	TGTGCCAGCAGCTTGGCTAGCGGGAGGGCGGGCACCGGGGAGCTGTTTTTT
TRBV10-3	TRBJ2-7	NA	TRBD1	CAISESHGTGAYEQYF	TGTGCCATCAGTGAGTCCCACGGGACAGGGGCCTACGAGCAGTACTTC
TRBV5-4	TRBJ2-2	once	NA	CATSLGGVNTGELFF	TGTGCCACCAGCTTGGGGGGAGTGAACACCGGGGAGCTGTTTTTT
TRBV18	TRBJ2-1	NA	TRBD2	CASSPGLAGAYNEQFF	TGTGCCAGCTCACCGGGACTAGCGGGAGCATACAATGAGCAGTTCTTC
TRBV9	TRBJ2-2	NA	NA	CASSPRVNTGELFF	TGTGCCAGCAGCCCCCGGGTCAACACCGGGGAGCTGTTTTTT
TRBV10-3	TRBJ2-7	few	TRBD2	CAISDGTSGRYEQYF	TGTGCCATCAGTGACGGGACTAGCGGGAGGTACGAGCAGTACTTC
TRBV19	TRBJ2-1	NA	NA	CASSIGALGNEQFF	TGTGCCAGTAGTATAGGGGCGTTGGGTAATGAGCAGTTCTTC
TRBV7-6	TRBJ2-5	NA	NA	CASSQESTETQYF	TGTGCCAGCAGCCAAGAATCCACGGAGACCCAGTACTTC
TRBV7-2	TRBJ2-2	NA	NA	CASSPASVPGELFF	TGTGCCAGCAGCCCGGCATCTGTTCCCGGGGAGCTGTTTTTT
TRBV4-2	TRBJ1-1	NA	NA	CASSQGAEGIAAFF	TGTGCCAGCAGCCAAGGAGCAGAGGGCATAGCAGCTTTCTTT
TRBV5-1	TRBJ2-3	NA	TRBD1	CASSFQGEADTQYF	TGCGCCAGCAGCTTCCAGGGGGAAGCAGATACGCAGTATTTT
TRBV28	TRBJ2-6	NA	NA	CASSFPSRSGANVLTF	TGTGCCAGCAGTTTCCCTAGCCGTTCTGGGGCCAACGTCCTGACTTTC
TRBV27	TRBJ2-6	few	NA	CATAIHLGNTGANVLTF	TGTGCCACCGCTATCCACCTGGGGAATACTGGGGCCAACGTCCTGACTTTC
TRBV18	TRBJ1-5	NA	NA	CASSPDRAPYQPQHF	TGTGCCAGCTCACCTGACCGGGCCCCCTATCAGCCCCAGCATTTT
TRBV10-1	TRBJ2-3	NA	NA	CASSEPTAGGATQYF	TGCGCCAGCAGTGAGCCCACAGCCGGGGGAGCTACGCAGTATTTT
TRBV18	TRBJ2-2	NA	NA	CASSQQKSRDTGELFF	TGTGCCAGCTCACAACAGAAGTCTCGGGACACCGGGGAGCTGTTTTTT